This T cell receptor (beta chain) derives from a study of identical twins. The CDR3 is 16 amino acids. V lost 6 bases to trimming and J lost 4 bases, with 19 bases between them. TCRdb fed the 5' RACE reads into MiXCR, producing one record per CDR3 protein. The data hold approximately 150,000 distinct CDR3 sequences, with under 4.5% observed a single time. The sample holds many counts of this clonotype. The V and J genes are TRBV12-3 or TRBV12-4 and TRBJ1-3; the D is unclear. The sequenced sample consisted of memory T cells sorted from blood. The clonotype originates from a man aged 18 to 29 in good health. The CDR3 DNA follows: TGTGCCAGCAGCCCCCCGATATGGGCGCTGGGAAACACCATATATTTT. Translating gives CASSPPIWALGNTIYF.